The 22 T cell receptor beta chains below were found in one sample sequenced in a study of T cell responses to AZD1222 COVID-19 vaccine. Produced via immunoSEQ multiplex PCR; TCRdb's table is partial and in-frame only. The sample lists some 170,000 clones, 90% to 95% occurring once. This sample comprised peripheral blood, obtained 28 days after the second AZD1222 dose. The receptors derive from an adult who received the AZD1222 COVID-19 vaccine.

The rearrangement uses TRBV18 and TRBJ1-5, with no clear D. V shed 6 bases and J shed 2 bases, with 11 bases lying between them. The V gene's germline CDR1 is KGHSH and CDR2 LQKENI. The CDR3 is 14 residues long. CDR3 bases: TGTGCCAGCTCTCCCGGGTCCCGCAATCAGCCCCAGCATTTT. It specifies CASSPGSRNQPQHF.

The V gene is TRBV27, the J gene TRBJ2-7; 7 positions match TRBD2. V shed 6 bases, J shed 0 bases, and the junction held 14 bases outside the gene matches. Germline CDR1 reads MNHEY; CDR2 reads SMNVEV (reference sequence). The CDR3 is 17 residues long. CDR3 DNA: TGTGCCAGCAGCTCCCTCGGGGGGATCAGACCCTCCTACGAGCAGTACTTC. This codes for CASSSLGGIRPSYEQYF.

This sequence joins TRBV5-1 and TRBJ1-1, with a weak D call TRBD1 (5 bases). The V and J ends lost 1 base and 1 base respectively, with 11 bases between them. The germline CDR1 and CDR2 sequences are SGHRS and YFSETQ. The CDR3 covers 15 residues. CDR3 in DNA: TGCGCCAGCAGCTTGTCCTCAGGGACGAACACTGAAGCTTTCTTT. Translating it yields CASSLSSGTNTEAFF.

This sequence joins TRBV10-3 and TRBJ1-5, with a tentative D call TRBD1 (6 bases). The germline V gene has CDR1 ENHRY and CDR2 SYGVKD. The CDR3 spans 14 residues. Deletions cut 0 bases from V and 4 bases from J, with 7 bases between. CDR3 residues: CAISESQGNQPQHF. The CDR3 DNA sequence: TGTGCCATCAGTGAGTCTCAGGGGAATCAGCCCCAGCATTTT.

Comments on this clone: Germline is not matched at one junction end, which may reflect a read error. The chain combines TRBV7-2 with TRBJ2-7; 7 bases line up with TRBD1. The CDR3 length is 14 residues. Germline V gene data show CDR1 as SGHTA and CDR2 as FQGNSA. CDR3 loop: CASSSTRDSNLVDF. Written as DNA, the CDR3 is TGTGCCAGCAGCTCAACCCGGGACAGCAACCTGGTGGACTTC. The variable domain in full, with the rest retrieved from reference TRBV7-2 and TRBJ2-7, is GAGVSQSPSNKVTEKGKDVELRCDPISGHTALYWYRQSLGQGLEFLIYFQGNSAPDKSGLPSDRFSAERTGGSVSTLTIQRTQQEDSAVYLCASSSTRDSNLVDFGPGTRLTVT.

V gene TRBV28 combines with J gene TRBJ2-5; 10 bases map to TRBD2. After removal of 5 bases from V and 6 bases from J, the junction contained 9 bases not matched to a gene. This CDR3 has 15 residues. Germline assignment: CDR1 MDHEN and CDR2 SYDVKM. The CDR3 coding sequence is TGTGCCAGCAGTCCCCCTAGCGGGAGTGGCAAGACCCAGTACTTC. Residues: CASSPPSGSGKTQYF.

The rearrangement links TRBV7-8 to TRBJ1-2; D is possibly TRBD1 (5 bases). Germline V lookup: CDR1 SGHVS, CDR2 FQNEAQ. The CDR3 has 15 residues. V lost 1 base and J 0 bases, leaving 9 bases between the germline ends. CDR3 protein: CASSLGTYSNYGYTF. DNA of the CDR3: TGTGCCAGCAGCTTAGGGACATACTCTAACTATGGCTACACCTTC.

The rearrangement joins TRBV3-1 (or the pseudogene TRBV3-2) to TRBJ2-3; a possible D gene is TRBD2 (5 bases). The CDR3 contains 15 residues. In germline, CDR1 is LGHDT, CDR2 YNNKEL (reference sequence). The ends were cut back, 11 bases at V and 2 bases at J, with 20 bases in the middle. This CDR3 is CAAGLGVRDTDTQYF. Written as DNA, the CDR3 is TGTGCCGCGGGTTTGGGAGTAAGGGACACAGATACGCAGTATTTT.

V and J are TRBV27 and TRBJ2-7; D unresolved. Between the trimmed V and J ends, which lost 9 bases and 2 bases, there was a span of 17 bases. Per germline, CDR1 MNHEY and CDR2 SMNVEV (reference sequence). There are 14 residues in the CDR3. Written as DNA, the CDR3 is TGTGCCAGGTTCGGCGTCAGTATCGCCTACGAGCAGTACTTC. Translation gives CARFGVSIAYEQYF.

This CDR3 is CSVETFEQGYGYTF. Written as DNA, the CDR3 is TGCAGCGTTGAAACATTTGAGCAGGGCTATGGCTACACCTTC. The rearrangement uses TRBV29-1 and TRBJ1-2; D perhaps matches TRBD1 (5 bases). Germline loops: CDR1 SQVTM, CDR2 ANQGSEA. The CDR3 sequence is 14 residues long. The ends were cut back, 2 bases at V and 4 bases at J, with 14 bases in the middle.

This chain links TRBV15 with TRBJ2-7, with 10 bases identical to TRBD2. This CDR3 contains 15 residues. Germline V gene lookup returns CDR1 LNHNV and CDR2 YYDKDF (reference sequence). Germline trimming cut 5 bases from V and 5 bases from J; bases unmatched to any gene: 9. The chain's CDR3 is CATSRRASGSDEQYF. Written as DNA, the CDR3 is TGTGCCACCAGCCGTAGGGCTAGCGGGAGTGACGAGCAGTACTTC.

Only a few counts were recorded for this clone. This chain uses TRBV19 with TRBJ1-5; the D gene is possibly TRBD1 (6 bases). Germline CDR1 is LNHDA and CDR2 is SQIVND (reference sequence). The V end was cut by 0 bases, the J end by 7 bases, with 16 bases between. The CDR3 totals 16 residues. The CDR3 loop reads CASSIEGRGKGQPQHF. DNA of the CDR3: TGTGCCAGTAGTATAGAGGGCAGGGGTAAAGGGCAGCCCCAGCATTTT.

The rearrangement joins TRBV3-1 (or the pseudogene TRBV3-2) to TRBJ1-4; 7 bases map to TRBD1. The CDR3 covers 13 residues. J gave up 8 bases and V 6 bases, and 6 bases lay outside the gene matches. Germline V gene sequence: CDR1 LGHDT, CDR2 YNNKEL (reference sequence). CDR3 nucleotides: TGTGCCAGCAGTCTCAAGGGGGCGGAAAAACTGTTTTTT. It translates to CASSLKGAEKLFF.

This rearrangement joins TRBV12-3 or TRBV12-4 to TRBJ2-1; D uncertain. The CDR3 is made up of 13 amino acids. Trimming shortened V by 7 bases and J by 0 bases, and 7 bases separated the two germline ends. DNA for the CDR3: TGTGCCAGCACCTTGGGCTCCTACAATGAGCAGTTCTTC. Protein: CASTLGSYNEQFF.

The chain uses TRBV5-1 and TRBJ2-7; 10 bases are shared with TRBD2. This CDR3 has 16 residues. Trimming at V came to 4 bases and at J to 3 bases, leaving 10 bases not matched to a gene. From germline, CDR1 is SGHRS and CDR2 YFSETQ. The CDR3 reads CASSPRVAGGLYEQYF. The CDR3 DNA reads TGCGCCAGCAGCCCTCGCGTAGCGGGAGGCCTCTACGAGCAGTACTTC.

The chain is built from TRBV15 and TRBJ2-5; D unresolved. This CDR3 has 14 residues. Germline values: CDR1 LNHNV, CDR2 YYDKDF (reference sequence). Trimming took 0 bases from V and 5 from J, leaving 10 bases between them. The CDR3 sequence: CATSRDGLWETQYF. The CDR3, as DNA: TGTGCCACCAGCAGAGATGGGCTCTGGGAGACCCAGTACTTC.

This chain connects TRBV11-2 to TRBJ1-6, with D uncertain. The ends were cut back, 2 bases at V and 10 bases at J, with 9 bases in the middle. The CDR3 covers 13 residues. CDR1 is SGHAT and CDR2 is FQNNGV in the germline V gene. CDR3 in amino acids: CASSLYSESPLHF. CDR3 DNA sequence: TGTGCCAGCAGCTTATACAGCGAGTCACCCCTCCACTTT.

This clone was detected once. The chain recombines TRBV11-2 with TRBJ1-4; D ambiguous. The CDR3 has 16 amino acids. Germline-derived CDR1 and CDR2 are SGHAT and FQNNGV. Between the trimmed V and J ends, which lost 3 bases and 4 bases, there was a span of 15 bases. CDR3 nucleotide sequence: TGTGCCAGCAGCTTCCGTAGAGGGTCGGGTAATGAAAAACTGTTTTTT. Its protein is CASSFRRGSGNEKLFF.

This chain uses TRBV27 with TRBJ2-7; 10 nucleotides agree with TRBD1. V lost 3 bases and J lost 3; bases outside the gene matches: 8. The length of the CDR3 is 16 residues. CDR1 is MNHEY and CDR2 is SMNVEV in the germline V gene (reference sequence). The CDR3 DNA is TGTGCCAGCAGTTTGACAGGGGGCGGGCCGATCTACGAGCAGTACTTC. Protein sequence: CASSLTGGGPIYEQYF.

CDR3 nucleotides: TGCGCCAGCAGCCAGGGACAGAACTATTCACCCCTCCACTTT. Protein sequence: CASSQGQNYSPLHF. The rearrangement links TRBV5-1 to TRBJ1-6, with 7 positions matching TRBD1. The CDR3 is 14 residues long. The J segment lost 8 bases and the V segment lost 4 bases, leaving 6 bases of the junction unmatched. CDR1 is SGHRS, CDR2 YFSETQ, per germline.

This chain joins TRBV9 and TRBJ2-5, with TRBD2 matching over 12 bases. The germline CDR1 and CDR2 sequences are SGDLS and YYNGEE. The CDR3 sequence is 15 residues long. Losses at the gene ends were 2 bases for V and 3 bases for J; bases not matched to a gene: 2. The CDR3 is CASSVASGREETQYF. The CDR3 bases are TGTGCCAGCAGCGTGGCTAGCGGGAGGGAAGAGACCCAGTACTTC.

The genes are TRBV11-2 and TRBJ2-2; D is unresolved. There are 15 residues in the CDR3. Per germline, CDR1 SGHAT and CDR2 FQNNGV. V was clipped by 5 bases and J by 4 bases, with 14 bases between them. The CDR3 loop reads CASSTIWDSTGELFF. The DNA of the CDR3 is TGTGCCAGCAGCACTATTTGGGATTCCACCGGGGAGCTGTTTTTT.